Given below is one TCR beta chain in context. Its antigen is as yet unknown. These data originate in a study of post-analysis software for immune sequencing data. About the research overall: Relapsing-remitting, secondary progressive and progressive-relapsing multiple sclerosis were all included among the disease courses. Study results and caveats: Relative to controls, patients had roughly five TRBV segments at higher frequency, with TRBV5-6, TRBV5-1 and TRBV20-1 among these. People with multiple sclerosis had a significantly lower normalized Chao1 diversity than controls did.

cDNA libraries of TCR beta carried unique molecular identifiers. Input amounts of roughly 1 to 10 million T cells were used. These gave around 500,000 cDNA molecules, so each molecule approximated one T cell. One entry per CDR3 protein results from TCRdb running MiXCR on the PCR reads. The sample lists 400,000 to 500,000 distinct CDR3 sequences, approximately 39% seen once, with about 8% in the top ten. The J segment lost 1 base and the V segment lost 7 bases, leaving 9 bases of the junction unmatched. The germline CDR1 and CDR2 sequences are MNHNS and SASEGT. The CDR3 consists of 17 residues. The chain has TRBV6-1 and TRBJ2-5, with 13 bases that match TRBD2. The TCR comes from a girl aged 2 to 9 with multiple sclerosis. Sequencing input: blood. The CDR3 region is CASNPTSGGPIQETQYF. CDR3 DNA sequence: TGTGCCAGCAATCCGACTAGCGGGGGGCCTATCCAAGAGACCCAGTACTTC.